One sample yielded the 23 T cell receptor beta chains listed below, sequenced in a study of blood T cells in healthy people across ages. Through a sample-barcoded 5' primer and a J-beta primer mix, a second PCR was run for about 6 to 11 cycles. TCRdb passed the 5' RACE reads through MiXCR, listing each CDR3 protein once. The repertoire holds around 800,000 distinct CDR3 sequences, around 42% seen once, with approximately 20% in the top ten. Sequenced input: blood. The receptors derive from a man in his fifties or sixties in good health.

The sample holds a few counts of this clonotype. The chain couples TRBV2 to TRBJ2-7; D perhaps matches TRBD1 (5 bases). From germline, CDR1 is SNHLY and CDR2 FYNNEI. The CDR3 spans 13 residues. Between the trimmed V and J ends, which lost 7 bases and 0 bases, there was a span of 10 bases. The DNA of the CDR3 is TGTGCCAGCACAACAGGCTACTCCTACGAGCAGTACTTC. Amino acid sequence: CASTTGYSYEQYF.

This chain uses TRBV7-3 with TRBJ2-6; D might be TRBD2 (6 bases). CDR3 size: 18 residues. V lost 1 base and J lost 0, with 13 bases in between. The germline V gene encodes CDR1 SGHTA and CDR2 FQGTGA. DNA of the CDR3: TGTGCCAGCAGCTTAAAAGGGGAGGAACACTCTGGGGCCAACGTCCTGACTTTC. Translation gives CASSLKGEEHSGANVLTF.

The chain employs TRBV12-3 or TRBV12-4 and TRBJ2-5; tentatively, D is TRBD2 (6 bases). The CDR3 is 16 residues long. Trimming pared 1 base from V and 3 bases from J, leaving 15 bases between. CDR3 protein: CASSLGSGEVKETQYF. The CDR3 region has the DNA TGTGCCAGCAGTTTAGGTTCGGGGGAGGTAAAAGAGACCCAGTACTTC.

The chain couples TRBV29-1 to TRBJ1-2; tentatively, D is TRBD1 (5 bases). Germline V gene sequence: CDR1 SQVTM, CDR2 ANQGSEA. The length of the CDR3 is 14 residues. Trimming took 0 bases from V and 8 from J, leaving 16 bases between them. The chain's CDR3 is CSVEDDQGWGGYTF. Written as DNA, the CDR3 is TGCAGCGTTGAAGATGATCAAGGATGGGGCGGCTACACCTTC.

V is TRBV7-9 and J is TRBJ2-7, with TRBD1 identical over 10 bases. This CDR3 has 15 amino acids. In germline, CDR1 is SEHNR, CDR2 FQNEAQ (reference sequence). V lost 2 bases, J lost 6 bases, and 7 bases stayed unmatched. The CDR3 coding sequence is TGTGCCAGCAGCTTAACCGGGACAGGGGCGGTCGAGCAGTACTTC. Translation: CASSLTGTGAVEQYF.

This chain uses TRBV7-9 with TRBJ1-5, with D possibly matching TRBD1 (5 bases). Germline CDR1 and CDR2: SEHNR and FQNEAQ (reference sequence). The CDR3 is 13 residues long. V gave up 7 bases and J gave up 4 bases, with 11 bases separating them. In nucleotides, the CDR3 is TGTGCCAGCACCTATGGGGCTAATCAGCCCCAGCATTTT. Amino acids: CASTYGANQPQHF.

CDR3 residues: CASSHFSEAFF. CDR3 DNA sequence: TGTGCCAGCAGCCACTTCTCTGAAGCTTTCTTT. The rearrangement links TRBV11-2 to TRBJ1-1, with D uncertain. Germline V gene lookup returns CDR1 SGHAT and CDR2 FQNNGV. Trimming took 5 bases from V and 6 from J, leaving 7 bases between them. The CDR3 has 11 residues.

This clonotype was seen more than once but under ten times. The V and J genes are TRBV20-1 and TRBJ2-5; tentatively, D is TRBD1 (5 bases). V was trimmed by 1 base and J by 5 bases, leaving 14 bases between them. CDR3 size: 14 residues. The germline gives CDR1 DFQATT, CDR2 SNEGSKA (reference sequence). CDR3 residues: CSARGEAGQETQYF. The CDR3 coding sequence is TGCAGTGCTAGAGGCGAGGCAGGGCAGGAGACCCAGTACTTC.

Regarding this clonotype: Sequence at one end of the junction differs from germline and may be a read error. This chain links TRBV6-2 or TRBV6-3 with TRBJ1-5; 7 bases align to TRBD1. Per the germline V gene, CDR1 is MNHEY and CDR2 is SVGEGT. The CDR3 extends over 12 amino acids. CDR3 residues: CACRQGNRPQHF. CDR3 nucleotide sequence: TGTGCCTGCAGACAGGGAAATCGGCCCCAGCATTTT.

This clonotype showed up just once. In DNA form, the CDR3 reads TGTGCCAGTAGGCCGACAGGGGGCTACACTGAAGCTTTCTTT. It is translated as CASRPTGGYTEAFF. The V call is TRBV2, the J call TRBJ1-1; 10 nucleotides align to TRBD1. From germline, CDR1 is SNHLY and CDR2 FYNNEI. J gave up 3 bases and V 9 bases, and 7 bases lay outside the gene matches. The CDR3 runs to 14 residues.

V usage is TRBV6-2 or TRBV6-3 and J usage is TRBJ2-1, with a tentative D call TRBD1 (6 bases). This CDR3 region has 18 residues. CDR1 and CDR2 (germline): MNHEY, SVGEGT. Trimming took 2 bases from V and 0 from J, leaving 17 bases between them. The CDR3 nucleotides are TGTGCCAGCAGTTACACCCAGAAACAGGGTGGCTCCTACAATGAGCAGTTCTTC. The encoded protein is CASSYTQKQGGSYNEQFF.

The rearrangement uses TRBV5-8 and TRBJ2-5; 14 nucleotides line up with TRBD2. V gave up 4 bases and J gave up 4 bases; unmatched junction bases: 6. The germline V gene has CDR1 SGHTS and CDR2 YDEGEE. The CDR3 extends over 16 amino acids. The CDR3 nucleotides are TGTGCCAGCAGCCGAGGGACTAGCGGGGGTCTAGAGACCCAGTACTTC. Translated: CASSRGTSGGLETQYF.

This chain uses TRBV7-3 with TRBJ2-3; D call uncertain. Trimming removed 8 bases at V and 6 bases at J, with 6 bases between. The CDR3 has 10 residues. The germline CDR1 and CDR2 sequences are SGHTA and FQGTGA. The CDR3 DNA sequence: TGTGCCAGCGAACTGGATACGCAGTATTTT. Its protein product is CASELDTQYF.

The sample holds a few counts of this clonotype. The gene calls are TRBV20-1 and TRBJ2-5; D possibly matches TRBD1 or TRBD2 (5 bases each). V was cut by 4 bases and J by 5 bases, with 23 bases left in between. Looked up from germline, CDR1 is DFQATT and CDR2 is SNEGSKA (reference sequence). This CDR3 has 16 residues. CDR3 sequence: CSAIPIDGTAGETQYF. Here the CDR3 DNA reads TGCAGTGCTATACCCATCGACGGGACGGCCGGGGAGACCCAGTACTTC.

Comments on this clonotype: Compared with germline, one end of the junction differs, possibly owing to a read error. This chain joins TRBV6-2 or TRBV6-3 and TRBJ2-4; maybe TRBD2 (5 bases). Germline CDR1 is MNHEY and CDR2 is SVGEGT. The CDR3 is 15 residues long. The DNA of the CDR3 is TGTGCCAGCAGTTATTCACTAGGAGGACCCTACGAGCAGAACTTC. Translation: CASSYSLGGPYEQNF.

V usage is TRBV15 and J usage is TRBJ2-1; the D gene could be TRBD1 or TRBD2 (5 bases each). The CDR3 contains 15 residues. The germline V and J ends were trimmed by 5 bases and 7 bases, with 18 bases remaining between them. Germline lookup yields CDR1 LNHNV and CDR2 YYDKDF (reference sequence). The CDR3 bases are TGTGCCACCAGCTTTCGAGCGATGGGGGTAAATGAGCAGTTCTTC. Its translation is CATSFRAMGVNEQFF. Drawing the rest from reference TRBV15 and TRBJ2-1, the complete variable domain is DAMVIQNPRYQVTQFGKPVTLSCSQTLNHNVMYWYQQKSSQAPKLLFHYYDKDFNNEADTPDNFQSRRPNTSFCFLDIRSPGLGDTAMYLCATSFRAMGVNEQFFGPGTRLTVL.

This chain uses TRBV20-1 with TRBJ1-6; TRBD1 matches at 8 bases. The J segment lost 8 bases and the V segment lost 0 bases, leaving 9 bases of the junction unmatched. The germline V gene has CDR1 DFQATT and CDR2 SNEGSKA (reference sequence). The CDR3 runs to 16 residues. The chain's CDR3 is CSARDPGTGNHSPLHF. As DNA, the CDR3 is TGCAGTGCTAGAGACCCCGGGACAGGAAATCATTCACCCCTCCACTTT.

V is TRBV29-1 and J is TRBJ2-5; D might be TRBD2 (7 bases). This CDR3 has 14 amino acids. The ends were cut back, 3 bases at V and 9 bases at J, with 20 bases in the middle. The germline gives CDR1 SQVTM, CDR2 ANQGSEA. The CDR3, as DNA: TGCAGCGTTGACGTGGGGGGCGGAGGGAGGGCCCAGTACTTC. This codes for CSVDVGGGGRAQYF. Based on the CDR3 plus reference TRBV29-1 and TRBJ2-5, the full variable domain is SAVISQKPSRDICQRGTSLTIQCQVDSQVTMMFWYRQQPGQSLTLIATANQGSEATYESGFVIDKFPISRPNLTFSTLTVSNMSPEDSSIYLCSVDVGGGGRAQYFGPGTRLLVL.

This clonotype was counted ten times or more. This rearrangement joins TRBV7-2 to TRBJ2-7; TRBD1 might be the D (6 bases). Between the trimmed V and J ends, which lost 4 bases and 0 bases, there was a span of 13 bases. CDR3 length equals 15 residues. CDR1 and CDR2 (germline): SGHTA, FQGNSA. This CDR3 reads CASSSGQTSSYEQYF. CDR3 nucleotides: TGTGCCAGCAGCTCCGGACAGACCAGCTCCTACGAGCAGTACTTC.

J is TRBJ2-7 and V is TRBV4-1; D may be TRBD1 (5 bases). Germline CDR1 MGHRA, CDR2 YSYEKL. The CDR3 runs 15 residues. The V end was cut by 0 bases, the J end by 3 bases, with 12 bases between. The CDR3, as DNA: TGCGCCAGCAGCCAAGATGGGGCCAGGTACTACGAGCAGTACTTC. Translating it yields CASSQDGARYYEQYF.

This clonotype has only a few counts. CDR3 nucleotides: TGTGCCATCAGAGCGGGCCCCCAAGAGACCCAGTACTTC. Amino acids: CAIRAGPQETQYF. This chain connects TRBV10-3 to TRBJ2-5, with D perhaps TRBD2 (6 bases). There are 13 residues in the CDR3. CDR1 and CDR2 (germline): ENHRY, SYGVKD. The ends were cut back, 6 bases at V and 1 base at J, with 9 bases in the middle.

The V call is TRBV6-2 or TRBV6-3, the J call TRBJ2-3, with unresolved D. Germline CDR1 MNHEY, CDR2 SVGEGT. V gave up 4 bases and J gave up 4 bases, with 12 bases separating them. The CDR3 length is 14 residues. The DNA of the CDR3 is TGTGCCAGCAGTTTTAGGCGGTCGTCAGATACGCAGTATTTT. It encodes CASSFRRSSDTQYF.

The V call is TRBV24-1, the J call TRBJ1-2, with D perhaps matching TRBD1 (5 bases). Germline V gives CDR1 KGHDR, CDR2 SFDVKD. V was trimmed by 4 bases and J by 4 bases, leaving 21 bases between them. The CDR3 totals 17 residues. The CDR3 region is CATSDSKTVKCGYGYTF. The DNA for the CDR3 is TGTGCCACCAGTGACTCTAAGACAGTCAAATGCGGCTATGGCTACACCTTC.